This TCR beta chain was observed in a study of long-term antiretroviral therapy in people with HIV (dated by TCRdb to between 2022 and 2023). Context from the whole study: The earliest samples were collected about a decade before the 2015 WHO recommendation for immediate ART, when ART was typically delayed until CD4 counts fell. This retrospective serial study examined whether starting ART and sustained HIV suppression were associated with changes in the composition and diversity of the TRB repertoire in peripheral blood. No cross-contamination during QIAcube processing turned up in test extractions that ran a monoclonal T-cell line alongside more than 30 polyclonal samples. From some 33 adults with confirmed HIV infection, the cohort provided roughly 200 cryopreserved PBMC samples, gathered serially across a mean of around six years (range 1-12). Eleven of the 30 participants with HIV were female. Broad study findings and their caveats: The samples span the years 2004 to 2017, and the ART regimens used may be less effective than current regimens. Since PBMC availability was limited, sequencing covered only the TCR beta chain, with no alpha chain pairing. At every time point, the repertoire was dominated by expanded TRB clones first identified before ART initiation, although this dominance fluctuated and, in many PLHIV, declined after ART. Inferences about post-ART repertoire changes were limited because no data were available on ART adherence, viral resistance or therapy changes. A significant increase in TRB diversity was found to be associated with ART initiation, although TRB diversity was observed to remain significantly below that of transplant donor controls even after long-term ART. Because pre-ART samples had limited cell numbers, unsorted PBMC were profiled rather than sorted CD4+ and CD8+ T cells. Compared with controls, HIV repertoires had narrower CDR3 length ranges, and the network structure pointed to an antigen-experienced repertoire that shifted only slightly toward naive after ART.

Of note for this clone: The target of this receptor is not known. Per-nucleotide qualities are absent, and no much larger clonotype sits a single base away.

Per the germline V gene, MDHEN is the CDR1 and SYDVKM is the CDR2. Including the terminal cysteine and phenylalanine, the CDR3 comprises 16 residues. The entry retains the CDR3 DNA only, 48 bases that are in frame from base 1. V ends up 7 bases short and J 4 bases short, with an unmatched junction base count of 12. Sequencing of the TRB variable region was done with the immunoSEQ hsTCRB v3.0 assay at survey level resolution. The target sequencing depth for TRB was roughly 40,000-50,000 T-cell genomes per sample. Pooled TRB libraries were sequenced on an Illumina MiSeq with a v3 150-cycle kit. As for how the authors treated the data: Repertoire analysis ran in R within a reproducible Nextflow workflow covering QC, data transformation and analysis. LymphoSeq2, an R package for AIRR-Seq data exploration, was used to implement custom analyses. After excluding several samples that yielded fewer than 5000 total TRB sequences, fewer than 200 HIV repertoires remained for analysis. Among the roughly 200 retained HIV repertoires, about 59 were collected before ART initiation and around 130 were collected after ART initiation. Repertoires were downsampled to 5000 TRB nucleotide sequences, with summary statistics averaged over 100 downsampling iterations. The analysis kept only TRB sequences whose CDR3 regions were at least seven amino acids long. Diversity was assessed using a clonality score derived from Shannon entropy and using the Gini coefficient. In the repertoire networks, any two of the top 5000 CDR3 amino acid sequences were linked whenever the two sequences differed by an edit distance of one. For TRB CDR3 amino acid sequences, antigen specificity groups and MHC restriction were predicted with GLIPH2. Known CMV, EBV, HIV or tissue antigen associations were flagged by matching CDR3 amino acid sequences against VDJdb and McPAS-TCR. Pre-ART, post-ART and control groups were compared with Wilcoxon signed-rank tests and Holm-Bonferroni correction. TCRdb's version of the immuneACCESS table is confined to in-frame rearrangements and falls short of the full clone set. An unresolved V gene accounts for under half of the shortfall where checked; the remainder is of unknown origin. V, J and clone size are those of that table, while D and trimming were read from the DNA. This sample comprises 33,000 or so clones, roughly 97% of them detected only once. Under 2.5% of the sample is held by the ten biggest clonotypes.

To be included, a participant needed at least one PBMC sample from before ART initiation plus at least two post-ART samples. Treatment was received in the United States of America by all participants with HIV. Before DNA extraction, cryopreserved samples containing about 1-10 million PBMC were thawed and washed. At the time of the earliest PBMC sample, participants with HIV were aged between about 23 and 54 years. PBMC samples were contributed by each participant from 1-4 timepoints before ART initiation and 2-8 timepoints after ART initiation, with a median of 7 samples. Serial HIV viral load, CD4+ T-cell count, ART history and demographic data were obtained for every participant. Genomic DNA was extracted from unsorted PBMC with a Qiagen kit on a QIAcube, with processing performed in batches of 12 samples.

This receptor chain uses TRBV28 and TRBJ2-3, with TRBD1 identical over 9 junction bases. The receptor comes from a man aged 25 to 40 with HIV. The source material was unsorted PBMCs, sampled 7.6 years after starting antiretroviral therapy. The CDR3 in this case is CASTPGDRVGADTQYF. The DNA sequence follows: TGTGCCAGCACCCCCGGGGACAGGGTAGGCGCAGATACGCAGTATTTT.